The rows below give T cell receptor beta chains drawn from one sample of a study of blood T cell repertoires in COVID-19. TCRdb's copy holds only in-frame clones and misses some; the assay was immunoSEQ multiplex PCR. The data hold 100,000 to 150,000 clones, with more than 65% observed a single time. The source material was peripheral blood. The receptor set was obtained from a woman in her 70s with acute or convalescent COVID-19. CDR3s leave out the opening cysteine and the closing phenylalanine or tryptophan. Each record gives: V gene, CDR3 protein.

TRBV9 | ASSVTGGSNTGELF
TRBV7-8 | ASSLTQGAGEKLF
TRBV19 | ASSIRGNTQY
TRBV6-5 | ASSYRQGASGELF
TRBV18 | ASSKTGVSTDTQY
TRBV19 | ASNPGDLYGYT
TRBV6-4 | ASSERGEPTDTQY
TRBV6-6 | ATGLGGTSRVGELF
TRBV5-5 | ASSRPPTGGQETQY
TRBV11-2 | ASSSRTGGGTDTQY
TRBV18 | ASSPGGLGYNEQF
TRBV6-1 | ASSERPGAAYGYT
TRBV10-3 | AISDAGGAAF
TRBV20-1 | SASNYGNGEAF
TRBV6-5 | ASSWTGAINYGYT
TRBV3-1/TRBV3-2 | ASSQITGLFGTSGPQY
TRBV19 | ASSINRGNTEAF
TRBV5-4 | ASSPGGGRNEQF
TRBV6-5 | ASWSGFRNSPLH
TRBV28 | ASSSGQTGANVLT
TRBV6-2/TRBV6-3 | ASSYNGYTEAF
TRBV11-2 | ASSSRWGDRVTDTQY
TRBV11-2 | ASRRTGGSSYNEQF
TRBV6-5 | ASDRSTEAF
TRBV19 | ASSNGDRGASPLH
TRBV5-1 | ASSLTTDRATEAF
TRBV4-3 | ASSQDPLAGAGTDTQY
TRBV10-3 | AISESKGEEYGYT
TRBV28 | ASSSLGFEQY
TRBV27 | ASSLLGNTADTQY
TRBV24-1 | ATSDSGLHNTGELF
TRBV5-1 | ASSPAGGAWDEQY
TRBV6-5 | ATRRQLYT
TRBV7-2 | ASSLTGTGFYGYT
TRBV6-2/TRBV6-3 | ASSYPTAGLAGDEQY
TRBV21-1 | ASSKPCQPQH
TRBV7-9 | ASSPFSGSLYEQY
TRBV7-9 | ASSLYGTGASYEQY
TRBV28 | ASNTQAIGNTIY
TRBV11-3 | ASSSTSSSPLH
TRBV29-1 | SVAGDYNSPLH
TRBV9 | ASSAQGSTNYGYT
TRBV10-3 | AISEWTSGSPYEQY
TRBV7-8 | ASSPRGGQINTIY
TRBV27 | ASRSPDSPLH
TRBV13 | ASSSGTVVTYGYT
TRBV4-1 | ASSQDPAGSLNTGELF
TRBV11-2 | ASSLGQSYEQY
TRBV3-1/TRBV3-2 | ASSQGRLAGQF
TRBV12-5 | ASGLGTLGHT
TRBV6-5 | ASSYGGTEAF
TRBV19 | ASYAENTGELF
TRBV9 | ASSPRALTGGDSPLH